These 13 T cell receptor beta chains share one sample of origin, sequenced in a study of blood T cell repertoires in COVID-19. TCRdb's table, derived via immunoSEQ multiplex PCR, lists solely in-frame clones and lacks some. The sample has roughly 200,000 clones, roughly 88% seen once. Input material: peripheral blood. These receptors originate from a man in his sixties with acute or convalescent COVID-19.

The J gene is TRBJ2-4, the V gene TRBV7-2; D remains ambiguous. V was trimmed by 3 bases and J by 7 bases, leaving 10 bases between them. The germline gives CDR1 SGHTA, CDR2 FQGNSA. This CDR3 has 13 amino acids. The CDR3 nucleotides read TGTGCCAGCAGCTTGGCTAGATCCAACATTCAGTACTTC. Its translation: CASSLARSNIQYF. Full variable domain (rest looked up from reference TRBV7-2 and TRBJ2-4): GAGVSQSPSNKVTEKGKDVELRCDPISGHTALYWYRQSLGQGLEFLIYFQGNSAPDKSGLPSDRFSAERTGGSVSTLTIQRTQQEDSAVYLCASSLARSNIQYFGAGTRLSVL.

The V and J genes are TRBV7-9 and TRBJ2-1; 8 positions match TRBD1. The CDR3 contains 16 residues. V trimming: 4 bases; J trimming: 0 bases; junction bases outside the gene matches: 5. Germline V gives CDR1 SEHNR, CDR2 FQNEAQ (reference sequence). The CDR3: CASSSRQGSSYNEQFF. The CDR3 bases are TGTGCCAGCAGCTCCCGACAGGGGAGCTCCTACAATGAGCAGTTCTTC. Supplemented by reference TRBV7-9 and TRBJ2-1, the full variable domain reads DTGVSQNPRHKITKRGQNVTFRCDPISEHNRLYWYRQTLGQGPEFLTYFQNEAQLEKSRLLSDRFSAERPKGSFSTLEIQRTEQGDSAMYLCASSSRQGSSYNEQFFGPGTRLTVL.

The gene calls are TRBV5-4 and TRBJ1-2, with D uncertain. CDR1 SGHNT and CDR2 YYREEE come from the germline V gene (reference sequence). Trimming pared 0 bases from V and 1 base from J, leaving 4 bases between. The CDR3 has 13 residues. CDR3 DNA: TGTGCCAGCAGCTTGGACGGTAACTATGGCTACACCTTC. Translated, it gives CASSLDGNYGYTF.

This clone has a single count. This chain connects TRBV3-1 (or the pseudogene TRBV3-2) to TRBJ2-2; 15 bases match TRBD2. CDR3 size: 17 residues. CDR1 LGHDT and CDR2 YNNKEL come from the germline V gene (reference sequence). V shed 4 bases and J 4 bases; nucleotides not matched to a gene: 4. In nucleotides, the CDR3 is TGTGCCAGCAGCCTGGGACTAGCGGGAGGCAGCACCGGGGAGCTGTTTTTT. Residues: CASSLGLAGGSTGELFF.

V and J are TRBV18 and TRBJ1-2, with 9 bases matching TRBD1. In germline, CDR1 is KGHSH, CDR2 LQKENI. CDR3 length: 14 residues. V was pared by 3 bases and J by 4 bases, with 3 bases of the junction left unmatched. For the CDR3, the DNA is TGTGCCAGCTCACCCGGGACAGGGTTCTATGGCTACACCTTC. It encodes CASSPGTGFYGYTF.

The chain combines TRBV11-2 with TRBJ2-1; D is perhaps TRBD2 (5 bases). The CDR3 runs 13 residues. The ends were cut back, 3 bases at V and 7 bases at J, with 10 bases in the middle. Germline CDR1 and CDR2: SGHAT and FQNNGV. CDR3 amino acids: CASSFPRGNEQFF. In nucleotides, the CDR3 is TGTGCCAGCAGCTTTCCCCGGGGAAATGAGCAGTTCTTC.

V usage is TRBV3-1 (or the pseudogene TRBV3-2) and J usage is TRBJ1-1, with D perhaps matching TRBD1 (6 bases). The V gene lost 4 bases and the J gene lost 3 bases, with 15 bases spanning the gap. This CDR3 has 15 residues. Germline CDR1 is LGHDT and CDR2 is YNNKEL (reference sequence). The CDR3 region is CASSLGTGSDTEAFF. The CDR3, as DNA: TGTGCCAGCAGCCTTGGAACAGGGAGCGACACTGAAGCTTTCTTT.

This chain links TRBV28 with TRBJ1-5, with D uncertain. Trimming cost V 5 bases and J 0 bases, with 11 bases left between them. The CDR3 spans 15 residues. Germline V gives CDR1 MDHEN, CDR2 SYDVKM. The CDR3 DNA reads TGTGCCAGCAGTAAAGGAGGCTATAGCAATCAGCCCCAGCATTTT. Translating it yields CASSKGGYSNQPQHF.

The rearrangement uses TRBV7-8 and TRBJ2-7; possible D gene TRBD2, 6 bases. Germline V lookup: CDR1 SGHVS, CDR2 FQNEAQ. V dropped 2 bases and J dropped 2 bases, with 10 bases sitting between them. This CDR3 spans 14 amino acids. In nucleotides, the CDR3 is TGTGCCAGCAGCTTAAGGAGCGGGCCCTACGAGCAGTACTTC. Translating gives CASSLRSGPYEQYF. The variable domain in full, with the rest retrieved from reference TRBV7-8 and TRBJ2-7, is GAGVSQSPRYKVAKRGQDVALRCDPISGHVSLFWYQQALGQGPEFLTYFQNEAQLDKSGLPSDRFFAERPEGSVSTLKIQRTQQEDSAVYLCASSLRSGPYEQYFGPGTRLTVT.

As DNA, the CDR3 is TGCGCCAGCAGCTTTGAGGTAGCGGAGCTCGGTAGCGAGCAGTACTTC. Translating it yields CASSFEVAELGSEQYF. The chain employs TRBV5-1 and TRBJ2-7, with D possibly TRBD2 on 6 matching bases. Germline CDR1 is SGHRS and CDR2 is YFSETQ. There are 16 residues in the CDR3. V was pared by 2 bases and J by 6 bases, with 21 bases between.

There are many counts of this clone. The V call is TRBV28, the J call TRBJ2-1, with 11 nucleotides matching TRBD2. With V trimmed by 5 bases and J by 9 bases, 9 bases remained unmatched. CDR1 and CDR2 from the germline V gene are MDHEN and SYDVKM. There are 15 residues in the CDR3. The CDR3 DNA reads TGTGCCAGCAGTCAAACTAGCGGGAGATTAGGTGAGCAGTTCTTC. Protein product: CASSQTSGRLGEQFF.

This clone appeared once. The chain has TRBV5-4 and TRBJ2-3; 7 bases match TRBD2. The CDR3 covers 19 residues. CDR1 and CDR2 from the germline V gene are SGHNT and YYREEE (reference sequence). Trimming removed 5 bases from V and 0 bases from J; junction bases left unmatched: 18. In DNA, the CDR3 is TGTGCCAGCAGGCTGGGGGGACGGGGCAGCGGGACCAGCACAGATACGCAGTATTTT. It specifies CASRLGGRGSGTSTDTQYF.

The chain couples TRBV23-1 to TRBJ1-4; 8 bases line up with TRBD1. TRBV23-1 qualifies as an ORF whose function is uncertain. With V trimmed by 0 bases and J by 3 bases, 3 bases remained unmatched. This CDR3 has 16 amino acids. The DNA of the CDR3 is TGCGCCAGCAGTCAATCGGACAGGGTTCCTAATGAAAAACTGTTTTTT. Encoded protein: CASSQSDRVPNEKLFF.